This TCR beta chain emerged from a study of OX40 agonist ivuxolimab in advanced cancers. On the study more broadly: With a range of roughly 23 to 85, age averaged approximately 54 years, and 65% to 90% were male. People who had prior anti-PD-1, anti-PD-L1 or anti-CTLA-4 therapy could take part, and under 45% had some. Study findings and constraints: There were, on average, more expanded clones in CD8+ T cells than in CD4+. Some nonresponders additionally presented with little normalized T-cell clonal expansion.

Worth noting for this clone: What it binds is not known.

Sequencing used immunoSEQ multiplex PCR; TCRdb keeps in-frame clones, though not all of them. The profile covers about 71,000 clones, with approximately 90% appearing a single time and about 14% taken by the ten largest. The TCR sequence derives from an adult with an advanced solid tumor such as melanoma, head and neck, liver or kidney cancer. Sequencing was performed on CD4+ or CD8+ T cells sorted from blood, taken in a trial of the OX40 agonist ivuxolimab.

Written as DNA, the CDR3 is TGTGCCAGCAGCCTTCTAGCGGGAGGGGACTACGAGCAGTACTTC. Amino acid sequence: CASSLLAGGDYEQYF. The chain couples TRBV6-4 to TRBJ2-7; 12 bases align to TRBD2. CDR3 length equals 15 residues. V dropped 6 bases and J dropped 3; count of bases not matched to a gene: 6. Germline CDR1 reads MRHNA; CDR2 reads SNTAGT.